This TCR beta chain was obtained from a study of lymphopenia after photon versus proton radiotherapy. Study-level results: Post-nadir TCR diversity decline inversely tracked overall survival among those who died. After lymphocyte nadir, photon-treated repertoires showed oligoclonal expansion, especially CD8+ Temra.

For this clone: Its antigen is not identified.

Germline V lookup: CDR1 WSHSY, CDR2 SAAADI. The CDR3 sequence is 16 residues long. After removal of 7 bases from V and 1 base from J, the junction contained 9 bases not matched to a gene. Sequencing used immunoSEQ multiplex PCR; TCRdb keeps in-frame clones, though not all of them. The sample lists about 25,000 clones; approximately 88% were seen once. V is TRBV10-2 and J is TRBJ2-2; 7 nucleotides line up with TRBD1. The source is a man in his fifties or sixties with gastric cancer. The specimen was peripheral blood, collected from a patient treated with photon-based radiotherapy. CDR3 sequence: CASKGPGQMNTGELFF. Here the CDR3 DNA reads TGCGCCAGCAAGGGGCCGGGACAGATGAACACCGGGGAGCTGTTTTTT.